A selection of T cell receptor beta chains follows, all from one sample in a study of human T cells and chemical hapten exposure. TCRdb processed the RACE reads anew with MiXCR; each CDR3 protein has one entry. Of fewer than 100,000 distinct CDR3 sequences in the sample, 11% were seen once. The input for sequencing was whole blood, taken in connection with sensitization to the hapten diphenylcyclopropenone (DPC). The receptors were sampled from a woman aged 25 to 39 with alopecia areata. Some clones in this sample may be carry-over from other donors' samples. Both conserved end residues are part of each CDR3. The order of the fields is V gene, CDR3 length, clone size, J gene, D gene, CDR3 DNA, CDR3 protein. D genes are given only for firm matches. Expanded clones get a size class; other rows say once, few or many, or leave the size out.

TRBV28	12	few	TRBJ2-7	TRBD2	TGTGCCAGCAGTTCCGGGACTAACGAGCAGTACTTC	CASSSGTNEQYF
TRBV24-1	15	NA	TRBJ2-2	TRBD1	TGTGCCACCAGGAGGGACAGGCCCCTCGGGGGGGAGCTGTTTTTT	CATRRDRPLGGELFF
TRBV5-1	15	many	TRBJ1-6	NA	TGCGCCAGCAGCCCCATAGATCGGGGTAATTCACCCCTCCACTTT	CASSPIDRGNSPLHF
TRBV12-3/TRBV12-4	14	many	TRBJ2-5	NA	TGTGCCAGCAGTTACGGGGGTGGAGGGGAGACCCAGTACTTC	CASSYGGGGETQYF
TRBV7-2	14	many	TRBJ1-4	NA	TGTGCCAGCAGCTTCGGGACAAGTCCGAAAAAACTGTTTTTT	CASSFGTSPKKLFF
TRBV7-9	16	many	TRBJ2-7	TRBD1	TGTGCCAGCAGCTCTCAACGACAGGGTCCCTTCTACGAGCAGTACTTC	CASSSQRQGPFYEQYF
TRBV6-2/TRBV6-3	14	many	TRBJ2-7	NA	TGTGCCAGCATCCCCGGCGGGTCCTACTACGAGCAGTACTTC	CASIPGGSYYEQYF
TRBV28	13	NA	TRBJ1-2	NA	TGTGCCAGCAGACCGGGGAATAACTATGGCTACACCTTC	CASRPGNNYGYTF
TRBV12-3/TRBV12-4	15	few	TRBJ2-7	TRBD1	TGTGCCAGCACAGGAACAGGACAGGGTAACTACGAGCAGTACTTC	CASTGTGQGNYEQYF
TRBV5-5	14	many	TRBJ2-5	NA	TGTGCCAGCAGCTTCCGCAGAGACCAAGAGACCCAGTACTTC	CASSFRRDQETQYF
TRBV4-3	16	many	TRBJ2-1	NA	TGCGCCAGCAGCTTCAGGGGTTTTGGGGCTTACAATGAGCAGTTCTTC	CASSFRGFGAYNEQFF
TRBV19	14	few	TRBJ2-7	TRBD2	TGTGCCAGTAGTATAACGGGGGGACTCTACGAGCAGTACTTC	CASSITGGLYEQYF
TRBV3-1	14	NA	TRBJ2-7	NA	TGTGCCAGCAGCCAAGAAGGCAGCTCCTACGAGCAGTACTTC	CASSQEGSSYEQYF
TRBV2	13	many	TRBJ1-1	NA	TGTGCCAGCAGCCCGATCCAGACCACTGAAGCTTTCTTT	CASSPIQTTEAFF
TRBV29-1	14	few	TRBJ2-1	TRBD1	TGCAGCGTCAAGACCGGGACAGGGTACAATGAGCAGTTCTTC	CSVKTGTGYNEQFF
TRBV5-5	13	NA	TRBJ2-7	NA	TGTGCCAGCAGCACCAGTCTCTCCTACGAGCAGTACTTC	CASSTSLSYEQYF
TRBV4-2	16	few	TRBJ1-5	NA	TGTGCCAGCAGCCACATAATAGGAGTACGCAATCAGCCCCAGCATTTT	CASSHIIGVRNQPQHF
TRBV20-1	13	NA	TRBJ1-1	NA	TGCAGTGCCAGGAGGCTGATGAACACTGAAGCTTTCTTT	CSARRLMNTEAFF
TRBV7-3	13	many	TRBJ2-7	NA	TGTGCCAGCAGCTCCGGACCCACTTCGGAACTGTACTTC	CASSSGPTSELYF
TRBV6-1	15	many	TRBJ2-7	NA	TGTGCCAGCAGTGAAGGTTTTAGCGGCCCCTACGAGCAGTACTTC	CASSEGFSGPYEQYF
TRBV27	15	many	TRBJ1-5	NA	TGTGCCAGCAGGCCCGGAACAGTTAGCAATCAGCCCCAGCATTTT	CASRPGTVSNQPQHF
TRBV27	16	many	TRBJ2-1	NA	TGTGCCAGCAGTCGGGCGGGGGCAAGCTCCTACAATGAGCAGTTCTTC	CASSRAGASSYNEQFF
TRBV20-1	16	many	TRBJ1-5	NA	TGCAGTGCTAGACAGGCGGGGGGAGTGGGCAATCAGCCCCAGCATTTT	CSARQAGGVGNQPQHF
TRBV5-5	14	many	TRBJ2-3	NA	TGTGCCAGCAGCTTGGGATGGGGGCCAGATACGCAGTATTTT	CASSLGWGPDTQYF
TRBV29-1	14	NA	TRBJ2-1	TRBD1	TGCAGCGTTGTACGGGGACAGTTGGCCAGTGAGCAGTTCTTC	CSVVRGQLASEQFF
TRBV20-1	11	many	TRBJ1-1	NA	TGCAGTGCTACCAGGAACACTGAAGCTTTCTTT	CSATRNTEAFF
TRBV29-1	12	many	TRBJ1-2	TRBD1	TGCAGCGGCGGGGGACAGGGCTATGGCTACACCTTC	CSGGGQGYGYTF
TRBV29-1	13	NA	TRBJ2-7	NA	TGCAGCGTTGAAGACGGGGCTCCCTACGAGCAGTACTTC	CSVEDGAPYEQYF
TRBV6-2/TRBV6-3	14	many	TRBJ2-3	NA	TGTGCCAGCAGTTACTGGGGGCGTACAGATACGCAGTATTTT	CASSYWGRTDTQYF
TRBV7-2	15	many	TRBJ2-1	TRBD2	TGTGCCAGCAGCCTGGGACTAGCGTCCTACAATGAGCAGTTCTTC	CASSLGLASYNEQFF
TRBV28	13	NA	TRBJ2-7	NA	TGTGCCAGCAGTACTTCCAGCTCCCAGCTCTCGGGCTTC	CASSTSSSQLSGF
TRBV6-1	14	many	TRBJ2-2	NA	TGTGCCAGCATGGAGCTGTATGACACCGGGGAGCTGTTTTTT	CASMELYDTGELFF
TRBV7-6	17	many	TRBJ2-3	NA	TGTGCCAGCAGCTCCGGCTGGAGGGGGGCCAGCACAGATACGCAGTATTTT	CASSSGWRGASTDTQYF
TRBV29-1	13	NA	TRBJ2-1	TRBD2	TGCAGCGTTTCTAGCGGGAGCCTGGGTGAGCAGTTCTTC	CSVSSGSLGEQFF
TRBV5-1	14	few	TRBJ2-7	NA	TGCGCCAGCAGCCGGGACATCGGGGGCACCGAGCAGTACTTC	CASSRDIGGTEQYF
TRBV7-9	14	NA	TRBJ1-1	TRBD1	TGTGCCAGCAGCCGGACAGGGTCGGGCACTGAAGCTTTCTTT	CASSRTGSGTEAFF
TRBV9	16	NA	TRBJ2-3	TRBD2	TGTGCCAGCAGCTCCCGGACTAGCGGGGTCACAGATACGCAGTATTTT	CASSSRTSGVTDTQYF
TRBV20-1	13	NA	TRBJ2-1	NA	TGCAGTGCCACCTCCCCGGAAGCGGTCACCCAGTTCTTC	CSATSPEAVTQFF
TRBV19	14	NA	TRBJ2-5	NA	TGTGCCAGTAGTGGGGCCTCCAAACAAGAGACCCAGTACTTC	CASSGASKQETQYF
TRBV20-1	13	few	TRBJ1-5	NA	TGCAGTGCTAGAGATCTTCAGGGTGAGACCCAGCATTTT	CSARDLQGETQHF
TRBV20-1	17	many	TRBJ1-1	NA	TGCAGTGCTAGAGAGTTTACCTACCGGGGAATGAACACTGAAGCTTTCTTT	CSAREFTYRGMNTEAFF
TRBV4-1	17	few	TRBJ2-4	NA	TGCGCCAGCAGTCTCGTTGTCCGTACTATACCAAAAAACATTCAGTACTTC	CASSLVVRTIPKNIQYF
TRBV7-8	15	NA	TRBJ2-5	NA	TGTGCCAGCAGCTACGGAGGCAGCGGTGGAGAGACCCAGTACTTC	CASSYGGSGGETQYF